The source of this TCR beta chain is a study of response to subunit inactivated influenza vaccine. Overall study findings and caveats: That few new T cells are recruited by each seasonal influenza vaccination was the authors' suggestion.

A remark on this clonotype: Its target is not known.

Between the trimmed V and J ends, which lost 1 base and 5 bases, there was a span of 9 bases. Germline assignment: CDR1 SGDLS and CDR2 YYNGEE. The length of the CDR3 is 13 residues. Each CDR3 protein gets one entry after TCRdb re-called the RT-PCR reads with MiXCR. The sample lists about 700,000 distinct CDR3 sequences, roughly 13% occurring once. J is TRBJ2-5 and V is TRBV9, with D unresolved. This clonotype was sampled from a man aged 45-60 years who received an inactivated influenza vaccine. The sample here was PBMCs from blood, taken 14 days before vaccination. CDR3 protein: CASSVNARETQYF. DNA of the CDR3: TGTGCCAGCAGCGTAAACGCGCGGGAGACCCAGTACTTC.